Sequencing of this T cell receptor (beta chain) was carried out in a study of cytomegalovirus exposure and HLA in healthy donors. Study results and caveats: Among TCR beta chains, those listed as cytomegalovirus-associated numbered about 150.

With 60 Vbeta and 13 Jbeta primers, the PCR was carried out. The method was immunoSEQ multiplex PCR; TCRdb's version includes in-frame clones alone and lacks a portion of them. The profile shows hundreds of thousands of clones, 70% to 80% of them singletons. V shed 7 bases, J shed 6 bases, and the junction held 8 bases outside the gene matches. Germline lookup yields CDR1 SNHLY and CDR2 FYNNEI. The CDR3 spans 13 residues. In its sample, this clone was seen a few times. Its antigen remains unidentified. The TCR was taken from a woman in her twenties or thirties in good health and CMV-seronegative. The chain is built from TRBV2 and TRBJ1-2; 7 bases are a match to TRBD1. Sequenced: PBMCs. The CDR3 sequence: CASMRGGANGYTF. CDR3 coding DNA: TGTGCCAGCATGCGAGGGGGCGCGAATGGCTACACCTTC.